This T cell receptor (beta chain) was sequenced during a study of shared clonotypes between healthy human individuals. Trimming pared 1 base from V and 7 bases from J, leaving 20 bases between. This CDR3 is built from 16 residues. Germline V CDR1 and CDR2: SGHDN, FVKESK. In the CD4+ fraction, cells were divided into CD45RA+ naive and CD45RA-negative memory subsets. Using immunoSEQ multiplex PCR, the repertoire was profiled, and TCRdb retains in-frame clones only, with some absent. Of more than 2,000,000 clones in the sample, 90% to 95% were seen once. Material: naive CD4+ T cells from PBMCs. Subset here: CD45RA+ positively selected. The chain links TRBV14 to TRBJ2-7; the D call may be TRBD1 or TRBD2 (5 bases each). The source is a man younger than 30 in good health. Some clones in this sample may be carry-over from other donors' samples. CDR3 bases: TGTGCCAGCAGCCAAGGGGGGACGGACGATGTTGTTGAGCAGTACTTC. It translates to CASSQGGTDDVVEQYF.